Presented here are 9 T cell receptor beta chains from one specimen sequenced in a study of blood T cell repertoires in COVID-19 (dated by TCRdb to the early 2020s). Preparation of the library involved the immunoSEQ multiplex PCR assay. TCRdb took over this immuneACCESS table, retaining in-frame rearrangements with V and J assigned. Such tables are incomplete; in checked studies, under half of the missing clones stem from an unresolved V gene, and the remainder is unexplained. This sample is represented by 270,000 or so clones; less than 95% of them were singletons. Of the sample, 2.5% to 3% falls within the top ten clones. The specimen was PBMCs or T cells enriched from blood (not recorded which). The receptors here all came from a man aged 40-49 years who had been exposed to COVID-19.

CDR3 region: CASGVGGSGNTIYF. CDR3 in DNA: TGTGCCAGCGGAGTGGGAGGATCTGGAAACACCATATATTTT. The chain recombines TRBV28 with TRBJ1-3; D not certain. Germline V lookup: CDR1 MDHEN, CDR2 SYDVKM. Trimming took 8 bases from V and 1 from J, leaving 12 bases between them. The CDR3 totals 14 residues.

This clone was found a few times. V and J are TRBV9 and TRBJ2-1; TRBD2 matches at 7 bases. The CDR3 is 17 amino acids. V dropped 1 base and J dropped 8; count of bases not matched to a gene: 15. The germline V gene encodes CDR1 SGDLS and CDR2 YYNGEE. The CDR3 DNA reads TGTGCCAGCAGCGTATTTGGCGGGAGTGCTATGGTCGATGAGCAGTTCTTC. The encoded protein is CASSVFGGSAMVDEQFF.

The J gene is TRBJ2-3, the V gene TRBV7-2; TRBD2 aligns across 12 bases. The CDR3 covers 18 residues. V lost 5 bases and J lost 0; bases outside the gene matches: 9. CDR1 and CDR2 from the germline V gene are SGHTA and FQGNSA. CDR3 bases: TGTGCCAGCAGCGCAGCTAGCGGGAGGGCGTCTAGCACAGATACGCAGTATTTT. Amino acids: CASSAASGRASSTDTQYF.

The rearrangement joins TRBV24-1 to TRBJ2-5; maybe TRBD2 (7 bases). The CDR3 is made up of 14 amino acids. V lost 3 bases and J lost 4, with 11 bases in between. From germline, CDR1 is KGHDR and CDR2 SFDVKD. CDR3 amino acids: CATSDQRGGETQYF. The DNA of the CDR3 is TGTGCCACCAGTGATCAAAGGGGGGGAGAGACCCAGTACTTC.

The CDR3 DNA is TGTGCCAGTAGTACAACCGGGACAGGGCATATAGCCGGGGAGCTGTTTTTT. It translates to CASSTTGTGHIAGELFF. The chain couples TRBV19 to TRBJ2-2; 9 bases line up with TRBD1. The CDR3 covers 17 residues. J was trimmed by 6 bases and V by 4 bases; bases with no gene match: 12. Germline loops: CDR1 LNHDA, CDR2 SQIVND (reference sequence). The full variable domain, rest sourced from reference TRBV19 and TRBJ2-2, is DGGITQSPKYLFRKEGQNVTLSCEQNLNHDAMYWYRQDPGQGLRLIYYSQIVNDFQKGDIAEGYSVSREKKESFPLTVTSAQKNPTAFYLCASSTTGTGHIAGELFFGEGSRLTVL.

This clone was detected many times. The V and J genes are TRBV3-1 (or the pseudogene TRBV3-2) and TRBJ1-3; D remains ambiguous. The V and J ends lost 1 base and 1 base respectively, with 14 bases between them. The CDR3 has 17 residues. Germline CDR1 LGHDT, CDR2 YNNKEL (reference sequence). CDR3 DNA: TGTGCCAGCAGCCAAGGAGTAGACGGGATATCTGGAAACACCATATATTTT. Translated, it gives CASSQGVDGISGNTIYF.

The V and J genes are TRBV27 and TRBJ2-2; 8 positions agree with TRBD2. Per germline, CDR1 MNHEY and CDR2 SMNVEV (reference sequence). CDR3 length: 15 residues. The J segment lost 6 bases and the V segment lost 5 bases, leaving 8 bases of the junction unmatched. The CDR3: CASSPPGLGAGELFF. CDR3 DNA sequence: TGTGCCAGCAGTCCGCCGGGACTAGGGGCCGGGGAGCTGTTTTTT.

The chain recombines TRBV7-2 with TRBJ2-5; the D is unclear. The CDR3 has 14 residues. V gave up 4 bases and J gave up 0 bases, with 9 bases separating them. From germline, CDR1 is SGHTA and CDR2 FQGNSA. The CDR3 reads CASSSRHHQETQYF. CDR3 coding DNA: TGTGCCAGCAGCTCCCGACACCACCAAGAGACCCAGTACTTC.

This clone was seen just once. The V and J genes are TRBV4-3 and TRBJ2-7, with a possible D match to TRBD2 (6 bases). Germline-derived CDR1 and CDR2 are LGHNA and YSLEER. This CDR3 spans 15 amino acids. V lost 0 bases to trimming and J lost 0 bases, with 9 bases between them. The CDR3 region has the DNA TGCGCCAGCAGCCAAGATAGCGGCAACTCCTACGAGCAGTACTTC. Its translation is CASSQDSGNSYEQYF.